These T cell receptor beta chains were read from a single sample in a study of T cell responses to AZD1222 COVID-19 vaccine. The method was immunoSEQ multiplex PCR; TCRdb's version includes in-frame clones alone and lacks a portion of them. The sample has nearly 80,000 clones; around 80% are singletons. Here the sequenced sample was peripheral blood, taken on day 0 of AZD1222 vaccination. These receptors were taken from an adult in good health. CDR3s include the opening cysteine and the closing phenylalanine or tryptophan. A D gene is named only where the DNA matches it firmly. The size entry is marked missing in some rows and otherwise reads once, few, many or a size class.

J gene	CDR3 length	clone size	D gene	V gene	CDR3 protein	CDR3 DNA
TRBJ1-4	12	few	NA	TRBV30	CAWSVTSEKLFF	TGTGCCTGGAGTGTAACAAGTGAAAAACTGTTTTTT
TRBJ1-2	15	NA	TRBD1	TRBV5-1	CASSLSPTGGGGYTF	TGCGCCAGCAGCTTGTCACCAACAGGGGGCGGTGGCTACACCTTC
TRBJ2-7	14	NA	NA	TRBV5-6	CASSFPTFANEQYF	TGTGCCAGCAGCTTTCCCACTTTTGCGAACGAGCAGTACTTC
TRBJ1-2	13	once	TRBD1	TRBV12-5	CASGLDRALGYTF	TGTGCTAGTGGTCTGGACAGGGCCCTTGGCTACACCTTC
TRBJ2-7	13	NA	NA	TRBV2	CASRTGSSYEQYF	TGTGCCAGCAGAACAGGGAGCTCCTACGAGCAGTACTTC
TRBJ1-5	14	NA	TRBD1	TRBV28	CASSFTGAYQPQHF	TGTGCCAGCAGTTTTACAGGGGCGTATCAGCCCCAGCATTTT
TRBJ2-2	15	NA	TRBD1	TRBV6-6	CASSSGTGATGELFF	TGTGCCAGCAGTTCCGGGACAGGAGCCACCGGGGAGCTGTTTTTT
TRBJ2-7	16	NA	TRBD2	TRBV2	CASSPLGSGSFHEQYF	TGTGCCAGCAGTCCTCTCGGTAGCGGGAGTTTCCACGAGCAGTACTTC
TRBJ2-7	16	NA	TRBD2	TRBV14	CASSQDGLAGVYEQYF	TGTGCCAGCAGCCAAGATGGACTAGCGGGAGTATACGAGCAGTACTTC
TRBJ2-2	15	NA	NA	TRBV2	CASSANSGYTGELFF	TGTGCCAGCAGTGCGAATAGCGGTTACACCGGGGAGCTGTTTTTT
TRBJ1-4	13	NA	NA	TRBV5-6	CASSPGGNEKLFF	TGTGCCAGCAGCCCGGGGGGCAATGAAAAACTGTTTTTT
TRBJ2-7	18	NA	NA	TRBV21-1	CASSKVKSSLAGDREQYF	TGTGCCAGCAGCAAAGTAAAATCTTCGCTAGCGGGAGATCGCGAGCAGTACTTC
TRBJ1-5	16	once	NA	TRBV28	CASSPPRDTLNQPQHF	TGTGCCAGCAGTCCTCCAAGGGACACGCTCAATCAGCCCCAGCATTTT
TRBJ1-1	16	once	NA	TRBV15	CATSRGRGGDTNRAFF	TGTGCCACCAGCAGAGGCCGGGGGGGAGATACTAATCGGGCTTTCTTT
TRBJ2-1	17	NA	TRBD1	TRBV3-1/TRBV3-2	CASSQSAGTGTYNEQFF	TGTGCCAGCAGCCAATCGGCCGGGACAGGGACCTACAATGAGCAGTTCTTC
TRBJ2-7	13	NA	NA	TRBV15	CATSFRDGYEQYF	TGTGCCACCAGCTTCCGGGACGGCTACGAGCAGTACTTC
TRBJ1-5	13	once	NA	TRBV3-1/TRBV3-2	CASSQGINQPQHF	TGTGCCAGCAGCCAAGGCATTAATCAGCCCCAGCATTTT
TRBJ2-7	15	NA	NA	TRBV9	CASSVATSAHYEQYF	TGTGCCAGCAGCGTAGCCACCTCAGCTCACTACGAGCAGTACTTC
TRBJ2-1	15	NA	NA	TRBV6-6	CASSAPGQYSNEQFF	TGTGCCAGCAGTGCCCCGGGACAATATAGCAATGAGCAGTTCTTC
TRBJ1-1	12	NA	TRBD1	TRBV28	CASTLGGRGAFF	TGTGCCAGCACCCTAGGGGGCAGGGGAGCTTTCTTT
TRBJ2-2	16	NA	NA	TRBV5-6	CASSAPGAVSYGELFF	TGTGCCAGCAGCGCCCCGGGAGCCGTAAGTTACGGGGAGCTGTTTTTT
TRBJ2-1	12	NA	NA	TRBV29-1	CSAGEGLSEQFF	TGCAGCGCTGGAGAAGGTCTTAGTGAGCAGTTCTTC
TRBJ1-2	14	NA	NA	TRBV3-1/TRBV3-2	CASSHGGEGYGYTF	TGTGCCAGCAGCCACGGGGGAGAGGGCTATGGCTACACCTTC
TRBJ2-7	14	NA	NA	TRBV18	CASSSNQGSYEQYF	TGTGCCAGCTCATCCAATCAGGGGTCCTACGAGCAGTACTTC
TRBJ1-2	13	NA	NA	TRBV7-9	CASSLFTDYGYTF	TGTGCCAGCAGCTTATTTACAGACTATGGCTACACCTTC
TRBJ2-2	12	NA	NA	TRBV5-4	CASSSQFGELFF	TGTGCCAGCAGCTCCCAGTTCGGGGAGCTGTTTTTT
TRBJ1-5	19	NA	NA	TRBV19	CASSMGRTGKGIRNQPQHF	TGTGCCAGTAGTATGGGACGGACTGGCAAGGGGATACGCAATCAGCCCCAGCATTTT
TRBJ2-7	14	NA	NA	TRBV10-3	CAIGPGQSSYEQYF	TGTGCCATCGGTCCGGGACAAAGCTCCTACGAGCAGTACTTC
TRBJ2-7	13	NA	NA	TRBV7-2	CASSPGLVYEQYF	TGTGCCAGCAGTCCGGGACTCGTCTACGAGCAGTACTTC
TRBJ1-2	12	NA	NA	TRBV19	CASSIGGAGYTF	TGTGCCAGTAGTATCGGAGGGGCTGGCTACACCTTC
TRBJ2-7	14	NA	TRBD1	TRBV6-5	CASTGTADSYEQYF	TGTGCCAGCACCGGGACAGCGGACTCCTACGAGCAGTACTTC
TRBJ2-2	13	NA	NA	TRBV24-1	CATSLLNTGELFF	TGTGCCACCAGTCTCCTGAACACCGGGGAGCTGTTTTTT
TRBJ1-1	14	NA	TRBD1	TRBV6-6	CASGTGGGGTEAFF	TGTGCCAGCGGAACAGGGGGCGGGGGCACTGAAGCTTTCTTT
TRBJ2-5	13	NA	NA	TRBV14	CASSPRFGETQYF	TGTGCCAGCAGCCCTAGGTTTGGAGAGACCCAGTACTTC
TRBJ2-2	15	NA	TRBD2	TRBV6-5	CASSSGLVDTGELFF	TGTGCCAGCAGTTCGGGACTAGTTGACACCGGGGAGCTGTTTTTT
TRBJ1-1	11	few	NA	TRBV10-2	CASRQDTEAFF	TGCGCCAGCCGTCAGGACACTGAAGCTTTCTTT
TRBJ1-4	15	NA	NA	TRBV4-1	CASSQDIETNEKLFF	TGCGCCAGCAGCCAAGACATAGAAACTAATGAAAAACTGTTTTTT
TRBJ2-1	15	few	NA	TRBV6-6	CASRGPGQENNEQFF	TGTGCCAGCAGAGGCCCCGGACAAGAAAACAATGAGCAGTTCTTC
TRBJ2-7	11	few	NA	TRBV29-1	CSVERSGKQYF	TGCAGCGTTGAACGGTCAGGGAAGCAGTACTTC
TRBJ2-5	14	once	TRBD1	TRBV11-1	CASSFRTGGETQYF	TGTGCCAGCAGCTTTCGGACAGGTGGTGAGACCCAGTACTTC
TRBJ2-1	15	NA	TRBD2	TRBV27	CASGLAGGSYNEQFF	TGTGCCAGCGGCCTAGCGGGAGGGTCTTATAATGAGCAGTTCTTC
TRBJ2-5	13	NA	NA	TRBV5-1	CASSFRGKETQYF	TGCGCCAGCAGCTTTAGGGGTAAAGAGACCCAGTACTTC
TRBJ1-6	13	NA	NA	TRBV9	CASSGGVRSPLHF	TGTGCCAGCAGCGGAGGGGTTCGGTCACCCCTCCACTTT
TRBJ2-2	14	NA	NA	TRBV25-1	CASSGNLNTGELFF	TGTGCCAGCAGTGGTAACCTAAACACCGGGGAGCTGTTTTTT